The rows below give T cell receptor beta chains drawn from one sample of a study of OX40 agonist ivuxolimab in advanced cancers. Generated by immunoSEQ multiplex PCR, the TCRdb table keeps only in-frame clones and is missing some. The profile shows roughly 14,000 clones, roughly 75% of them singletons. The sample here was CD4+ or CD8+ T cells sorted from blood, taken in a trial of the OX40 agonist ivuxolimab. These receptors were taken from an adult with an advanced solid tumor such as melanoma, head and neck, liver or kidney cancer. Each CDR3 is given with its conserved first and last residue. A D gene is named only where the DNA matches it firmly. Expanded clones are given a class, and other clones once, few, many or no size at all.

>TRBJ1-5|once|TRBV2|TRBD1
CASSGYRGYQPQHF
TGTGCCAGCAGTGGCTACAGGGGCTATCAGCCCCAGCATTTT
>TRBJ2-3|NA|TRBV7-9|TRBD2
CASSPFGAGGPTDTQYF
TGTGCCAGCAGCCCTTTCGGAGCGGGGGGGCCGACAGATACGCAGTATTTT
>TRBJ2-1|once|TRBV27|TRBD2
CASSILGVAGGTNEQFF
TGTGCCAGCAGTATATTAGGGGTAGCGGGAGGTACCAATGAGCAGTTCTTC
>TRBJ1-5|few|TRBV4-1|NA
CASSQEGGDWPQHF
TGCGCCAGCAGCCAAGAGGGGGGGGATTGGCCCCAGCATTTT
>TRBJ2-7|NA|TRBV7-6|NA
CASSPRVNYEQYF
TGTGCCAGCAGCCCTCGGGTCAACTACGAGCAGTACTTC
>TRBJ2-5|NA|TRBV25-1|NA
CASGQETQYF
TGTGCCAGCGGCCAAGAGACCCAGTACTTC
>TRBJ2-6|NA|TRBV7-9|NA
CASSLAGGGNGANVLTF
TGTGCCAGCAGCTTAGCGGGTGGGGGTAATGGGGCCAACGTCCTGACTTTC
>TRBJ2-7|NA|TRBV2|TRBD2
CAGAASGDYEQYF
TGTGCCGGGGCGGCTAGCGGGGACTACGAGCAGTACTTC
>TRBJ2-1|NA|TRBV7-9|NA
CASSDRLRDEQFF
TGTGCCAGCAGCGATAGGTTACGCGATGAGCAGTTCTTC
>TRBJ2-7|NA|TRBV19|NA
CASSGETTGGEQYF
TGTGCCAGTAGTGGGGAGACCACCGGAGGAGAGCAGTACTTC
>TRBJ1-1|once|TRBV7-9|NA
CASSLDRWNTEAFF
TGTGCCAGCAGCTTAGACAGGTGGAACACTGAAGCTTTCTTT
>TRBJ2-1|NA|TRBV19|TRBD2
CASTVASGGYNEQFF
TGTGCCAGTACTGTGGCTAGCGGGGGGTACAATGAGCAGTTCTTC
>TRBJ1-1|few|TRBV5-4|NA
CASSFGNTEAFF
TGTGCCAGCAGCTTTGGTAACACTGAAGCTTTCTTT
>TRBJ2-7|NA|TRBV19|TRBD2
CASNEGAGVLEQYF
TGTGCCAGTAACGAGGGCGCGGGAGTACTCGAGCAGTACTTC
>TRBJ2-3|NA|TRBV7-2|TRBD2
CASSLDIAGGADTQYF
TGTGCCAGCAGCTTAGACATAGCGGGAGGAGCAGATACGCAGTATTTT
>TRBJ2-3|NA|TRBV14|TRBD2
CASSFGGAGTQYF
TGTGCCAGCAGCTTCGGGGGGGCCGGTACGCAGTATTTT
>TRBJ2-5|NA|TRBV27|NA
CASSLGVVGETQYF
TGTGCCAGCAGTTTGGGGGTGGTAGGGGAGACCCAGTACTTC
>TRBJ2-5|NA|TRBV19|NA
CASSILAGPQETQYF
TGTGCCAGTAGTATTTTGGCGGGACCTCAAGAGACCCAGTACTTC
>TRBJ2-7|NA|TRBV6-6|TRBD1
CASRGQGAYEQYF
TGTGCCAGCAGGGGACAGGGCGCCTACGAGCAGTACTTC
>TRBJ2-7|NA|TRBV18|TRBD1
CASSPGTGAYEQYF
TGTGCCAGCTCACCGGGTACAGGGGCCTACGAGCAGTACTTC
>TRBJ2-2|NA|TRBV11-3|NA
CASSSRETGELFF
TGTGCCAGCAGCTCTCGGGAAACCGGGGAGCTGTTTTTT
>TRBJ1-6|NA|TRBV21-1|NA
CASSKVRLGSNSPLHF
TGTGCCAGCAGCAAAGTACGCCTCGGGAGTAATTCACCCCTCCACTTT
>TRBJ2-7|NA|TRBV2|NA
CASRRDNPYEQYF
TGTGCCAGCAGACGGGACAACCCCTACGAGCAGTACTTC
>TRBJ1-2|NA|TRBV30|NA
CAWYRYYGYTF
TGTGCCTGGTACAGGTACTATGGCTACACCTTC
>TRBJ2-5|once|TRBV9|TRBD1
CASSVEGTALETQYF
TGTGCCAGCAGCGTAGAGGGGACAGCCTTAGAGACCCAGTACTTC
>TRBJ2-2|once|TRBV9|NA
CASGPGTGELFF
TGTGCCAGCGGCCCGGGAACCGGGGAGCTGTTTTTT
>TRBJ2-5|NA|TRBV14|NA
CASSLWTGETQYF
TGTGCCAGCAGCCTTTGGACTGGAGAGACCCAGTACTTC
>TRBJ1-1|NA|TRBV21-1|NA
CASSMNYTIRTEAFF
TGTGCCAGCAGTATGAATTACACAATTCGCACTGAAGCTTTCTTT
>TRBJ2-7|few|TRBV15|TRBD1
CATSRTGALYEQYF
TGTGCCACCAGCAGGACAGGGGCCCTCTACGAGCAGTACTTC
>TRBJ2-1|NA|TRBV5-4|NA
CASSGQGLDEQFF
TGTGCCAGCAGCGGTCAGGGACTCGATGAGCAGTTCTTC
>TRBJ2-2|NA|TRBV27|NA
CATSGGWGGELFF
TGTGCCACCTCCGGCGGGTGGGGCGGGGAGCTGTTTTTT
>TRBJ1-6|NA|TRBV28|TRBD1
CASSLTGGNSPLHF
TGTGCCAGCAGTTTAACAGGGGGCAATTCACCCCTCCACTTT
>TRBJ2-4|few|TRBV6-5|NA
CASSEEGANIQYF
TGTGCCAGCAGTGAAGAGGGAGCAAACATTCAGTACTTC
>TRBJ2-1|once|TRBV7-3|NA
CASSSGTGIDEQFF
TGTGCCAGCAGCTCGGGGACTGGTATTGATGAGCAGTTCTTC
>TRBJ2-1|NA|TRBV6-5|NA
CASSYSMGYNEQFF
TGTGCCAGCAGTTACTCGATGGGGTACAATGAGCAGTTCTTC
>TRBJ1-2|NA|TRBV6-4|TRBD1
CASSENSVEGARYGYTF
TGTGCCAGCAGTGAAAATAGTGTCGAGGGGGCAAGGTATGGCTACACCTTC
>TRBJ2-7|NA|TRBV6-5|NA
CASGAYEQYF
TGTGCCAGCGGCGCCTACGAGCAGTACTTC
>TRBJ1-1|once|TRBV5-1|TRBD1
CASSGDSHMEGEAFF
TGCGCCAGCAGCGGGGACAGCCATATGGAGGGTGAAGCTTTCTTT
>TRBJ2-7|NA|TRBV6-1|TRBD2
CASSEVRGGGTSYEQYF
TGTGCCAGCAGTGAAGTCCGGGGCGGGGGGACCAGCTACGAGCAGTACTTC
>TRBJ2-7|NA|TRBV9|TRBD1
CASSPGTASYEQYF
TGTGCCAGCAGCCCGGGGACAGCCAGCTACGAGCAGTACTTC
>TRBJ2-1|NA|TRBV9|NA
CASSDRDGLYNEQFF
TGTGCCAGCAGCGACCGGGACGGACTTTACAATGAGCAGTTCTTC
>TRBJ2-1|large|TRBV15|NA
CATSSPGPVDEQFF
TGTGCCACCAGCTCTCCGGGACCCGTCGATGAGCAGTTCTTC
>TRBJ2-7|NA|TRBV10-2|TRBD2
CASRIAGSSSYEQYF
TGCGCCAGCAGGATAGCGGGGAGCAGCTCCTACGAGCAGTACTTC
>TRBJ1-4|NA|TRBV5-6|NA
CASSLRGGMDEKLFF
TGTGCCAGCAGCTTAAGGGGGGGCATGGATGAAAAACTGTTTTTT
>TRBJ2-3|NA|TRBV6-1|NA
CASSEAKGGTDTQYF
TGTGCCAGCAGTGAAGCGAAAGGGGGCACAGATACGCAGTATTTT
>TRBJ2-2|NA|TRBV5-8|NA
CASTLRGELFF
TGTGCCAGCACCCTGAGGGGGGAGCTGTTTTTT
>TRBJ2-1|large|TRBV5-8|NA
CASSWQGLEFAYNEQFF
TGTGCCAGCAGCTGGCAAGGACTGGAGTTCGCCTACAATGAGCAGTTCTTC
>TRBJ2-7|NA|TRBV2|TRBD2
CASSEPGTRSYEQYF
TGTGCCAGCAGTGAGCCCGGGACTAGATCCTACGAGCAGTACTTC
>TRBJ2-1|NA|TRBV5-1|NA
CASSFGAGSYNEQFF
TGCGCCAGCAGCTTTGGGGCGGGATCCTACAATGAGCAGTTCTTC
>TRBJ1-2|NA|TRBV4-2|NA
CASSQEIPVPGGYTF
TGTGCCAGCAGCCAAGAGATTCCGGTTCCCGGTGGCTACACCTTC
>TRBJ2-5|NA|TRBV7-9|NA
CASSLSGSGYGETQYF
TGTGCCAGCAGCCTATCCGGCAGCGGTTATGGGGAGACCCAGTACTTC
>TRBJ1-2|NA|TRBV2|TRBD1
CASPLSTGDYGYTF
TGTGCCAGCCCTTTAAGCACAGGGGACTATGGCTACACCTTC